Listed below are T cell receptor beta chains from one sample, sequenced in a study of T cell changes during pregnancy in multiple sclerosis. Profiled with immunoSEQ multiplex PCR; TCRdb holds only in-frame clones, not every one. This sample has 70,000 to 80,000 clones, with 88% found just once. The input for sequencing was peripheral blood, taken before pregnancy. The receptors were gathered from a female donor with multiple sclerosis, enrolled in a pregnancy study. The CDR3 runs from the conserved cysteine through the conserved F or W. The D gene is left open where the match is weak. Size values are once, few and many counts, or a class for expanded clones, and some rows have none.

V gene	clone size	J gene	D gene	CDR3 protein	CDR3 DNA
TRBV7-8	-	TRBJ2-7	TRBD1	CASSSATWGARDRVTEQYF	TGTGCCAGCAGCTCCGCGACCTGGGGGGCCAGGGACAGGGTAACAGAGCAGTACTTC
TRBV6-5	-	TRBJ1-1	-	CASSYMGATEAFF	TGTGCCAGCAGTTACATGGGGGCCACTGAAGCTTTCTTT
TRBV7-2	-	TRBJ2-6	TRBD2	CASSPLAGAISGANVLTF	TGTGCCAGCAGCCCGTTAGCGGGGGCCATCTCTGGGGCCAACGTCCTGACTTTC
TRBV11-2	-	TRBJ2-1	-	CASSLGGTDNEQFF	TGTGCCAGCAGCTTAGGTGGCACCGACAATGAGCAGTTCTTC
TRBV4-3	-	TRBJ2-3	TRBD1	CASSLRTGADTQYF	TGCGCCAGCAGCCTTCGGACAGGGGCAGATACGCAGTATTTT
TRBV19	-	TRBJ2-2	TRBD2	CASKSERDVSAGELFF	TGTGCCAGTAAGTCGGAGCGGGATGTCTCCGCCGGGGAGCTGTTTTTT
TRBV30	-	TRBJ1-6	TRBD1	CAWSVTGGGSPLHF	TGTGCCTGGAGTGTAACAGGGGGCGGTTCACCCCTCCACTTT
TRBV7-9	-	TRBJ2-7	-	CASRSRGLDSGEQYF	TGTGCCAGCCGGAGTAGGGGCCTCGATTCGGGTGAGCAGTACTTC
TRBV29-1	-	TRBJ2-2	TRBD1	CSTGAQDTGELFF	TGCAGCACAGGGGCGCAGGACACCGGGGAGCTGTTTTTT
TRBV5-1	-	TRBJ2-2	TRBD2	CASSLVGTSKSTGELFF	TGCGCCAGCAGCTTGGTGGGGACTAGCAAAAGCACCGGGGAGCTGTTTTTT
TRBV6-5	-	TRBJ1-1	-	CASSYGGGNTEAFF	TGTGCCAGCAGTTACGGGGGGGGGAACACTGAAGCTTTCTTT
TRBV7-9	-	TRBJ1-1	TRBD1	CASSRETGGNTEAFF	TGTGCCAGCAGCCGTGAGACAGGGGGGAACACTGAAGCTTTCTTT
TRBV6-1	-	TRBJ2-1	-	CANLQGPYNEQFF	TGTGCCAACCTACAGGGTCCCTACAATGAGCAGTTCTTC
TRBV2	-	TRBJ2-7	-	CASTRESSYEQYF	TGTGCCAGTACACGGGAAAGCTCCTACGAGCAGTACTTC
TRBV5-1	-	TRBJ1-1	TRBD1	CASSSVTGLEAFF	TGCGCCAGCAGCTCAGTGACAGGGTTAGAAGCTTTCTTT
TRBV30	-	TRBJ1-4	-	CARDSMKKLFF	TGTGCCCGCGACTCAATGAAAAAACTGTTTTTT
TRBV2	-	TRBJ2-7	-	CASSVGAASYEQYF	TGTGCCAGCAGTGTGGGGGCGGCCTCCTACGAGCAGTACTTC
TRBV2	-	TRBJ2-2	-	CASSEEADGELFF	TGTGCCAGCAGTGAGGAGGCTGACGGGGAGCTGTTTTTT
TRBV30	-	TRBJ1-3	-	CAWSDSGFSGNTIYF	TGTGCCTGGAGTGATTCTGGCTTTTCTGGAAACACCATATATTTT
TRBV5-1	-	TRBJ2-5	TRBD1	CASADPGQGETQYF	TGCGCCAGCGCCGACCCGGGACAGGGAGAGACCCAGTACTTC
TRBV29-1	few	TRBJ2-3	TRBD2	CSVDPQGLAGRHF	TGCAGCGTTGATCCCCAAGGACTAGCGGGACGTCATTTT
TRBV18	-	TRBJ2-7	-	CASSPQTYEQYF	TGTGCCAGCTCACCGCAGACCTACGAGCAGTACTTC
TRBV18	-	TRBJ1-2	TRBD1	CASSHRDRNFYGYTF	TGTGCCAGCTCACATAGGGACAGAAACTTCTATGGCTACACCTTC
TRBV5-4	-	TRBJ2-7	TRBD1	CASSSDRNYEQYF	TGTGCCAGCAGCTCGGACAGGAATTACGAGCAGTACTTC
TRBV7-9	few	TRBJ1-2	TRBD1	CASSLGGQNYGYTF	TGTGCCAGCAGCTTAGGGGGACAGAACTATGGCTACACCTTC
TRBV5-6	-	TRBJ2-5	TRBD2	CASSLGRSSGSETQYF	TGTGCCAGCAGCTTGGGGCGCTCTAGCGGTTCGGAGACCCAGTACTTC
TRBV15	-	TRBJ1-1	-	CATSSWGANTEAFF	TGTGCCACCAGCAGTTGGGGCGCGAACACTGAAGCTTTCTTT
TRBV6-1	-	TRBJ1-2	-	CASSDTSYGYTF	TGTGCCAGCAGCGATACTAGCTATGGCTACACCTTC